The TCR beta chain under discussion was sequenced for a study of T cell repertoires in cytomegalovirus infection. Overall study: Signatures in public TCR beta sequences pointed to both CMV infection and matching HLA type.

Broader study findings: Carriage of CMV together with the relevant HLA was identifiable through cumulative public TCR beta family frequency. Ex vivo responses were dominated by HLA-C-restricted CMV-specific TCR beta clonotypes.

The CDR3 is 13 amino acids. Germline loops: CDR1 MGHRA, CDR2 YSYEKL. Trimming shortened V by 0 bases and J by 15 bases, and 12 bases separated the two germline ends. This clonotype was counted at least ten times. Its antigen remains unknown. MiXCR was run by TCRdb on the reads, yielding one entry per CDR3 protein. The table has 80,000 to 95,000 distinct CDR3 sequences, 25% to 30% seen once. This TCR derives from a human donor in good health (CMV status not recorded). Some clones in this sample may be carry-over from other donors' samples. Material: CD8+ T cells from cultured PBMCs, obtained from culture after CMV antigen stimulation. The chain has TRBV4-1 and TRBJ1-6, with D unclear. The CDR3, as DNA: TGCGCCAGCAGCCAAGAAACAGATCTCGACCTCCACTTT. Amino acid sequence: CASSQETDLDLHF.